This T cell receptor (beta chain) was identified during a study of human T cells and chemical hapten exposure. Study-wide context: There were per-sample TCR yield variations, arising mainly from small pooled library volume differences. Study results and caveats: DPC sensitization left the count of TCRs above 1 in 1000 unchanged.

Concerning this clonotype itself: Its cognate antigen is unknown.

This CDR3 is 15 amino acids long. Unique molecular identifiers were affixed to discrete cDNA molecules within the library. As originally analysed: Counting gave a median of 95,638 TCRs per sample, with values ranging from about 23,224 to 700,000. MiXCR, applied by TCRdb to the 5' RACE reads, yields one record per CDR3 protein. For this entry, the V and J calls and clone size follow TCRdb and not the study's own pipeline. This sample has roughly 110,000 distinct CDR3 sequences; around a fifth occur once, and the top ten carry around 2.7%. It was unfractionated whole blood from which total RNA was extracted.

This TCR came from a human donor in good health. This chain connects TRBV21-1 to TRBJ1-2; the table names TRBD1, a call not compared with the DNA. TRBV21-1 is listed as a pseudogene. Here the CDR3 reads CASSKADRGGYGYTF. CDR3 nucleotides: TGTGCCAGCAGCAAAGCCGACAGGGGAGGCTATGGCTACACCTTC.